This T cell receptor (beta chain) came from a study of cytomegalovirus exposure and HLA in healthy donors. Whole-study findings and limits: What a later analysis showed was that several of the most significant clusters appeared linked to common viral pathogens. It was confirmed in vitro that a few of the CMV-associated chains were specific for CMV antigens. One cluster of highly shared sequence variants probably arose as a sequencing artifact.

As concerns this clone: Its antigen is unidentified.

The CDR3 extends over 14 amino acids. The germline gives CDR1 LGHNA, CDR2 YNFKEQ. V dropped 8 bases and J dropped 6 bases, with 17 bases sitting between them. 13 Jbeta primers and 60 Vbeta primers were used for the PCR. TCRdb's copy holds only in-frame clones and misses some; the assay was immunoSEQ multiplex PCR. The repertoire holds around 140,000 clones, with 82% as singletons. The chain has TRBV4-2 and TRBJ1-5; D possibly corresponds to TRBD1 (5 bases). The origin of this receptor is a woman aged 45-59 years in good health and CMV-seropositive. The sequenced sample consisted of PBMCs. The CDR3 DNA sequence: TGTGCCAGCGGGGGGGAGAACGGACTTCAGCCCCAGCATTTT. It specifies CASGGENGLQPQHF.